This entry describes one T cell receptor beta chain. The entry originates in a study of blood T cell repertoires in COVID-19. Study summary: Samples taken during acute and convalescent COVID-19 were collected in the United States, Italy and Spain.

The repertoire was sequenced with immunoSEQ multiplex PCR; TCRdb's copy has only in-frame clones and lacks some. The sample consists of hundreds of thousands of clones, about 86% of them appearing once. Trimming cost V 2 bases and J 4 bases, with 10 bases left between them. CDR1 and CDR2 (germline): SGDLS, YYNGEE. CDR3 size: 14 residues. The sequence came from a woman between 55 and 75 years old with COVID-19, enrolled during active disease. The chain employs TRBV9 and TRBJ2-1; D may be TRBD1 (6 bases). Source material: peripheral blood. The CDR3 nucleotides read TGTGCCAGCAGCGTTTTCACAGGGTACAATGAGCAGTTCTTC. Translation gives CASSVFTGYNEQFF.